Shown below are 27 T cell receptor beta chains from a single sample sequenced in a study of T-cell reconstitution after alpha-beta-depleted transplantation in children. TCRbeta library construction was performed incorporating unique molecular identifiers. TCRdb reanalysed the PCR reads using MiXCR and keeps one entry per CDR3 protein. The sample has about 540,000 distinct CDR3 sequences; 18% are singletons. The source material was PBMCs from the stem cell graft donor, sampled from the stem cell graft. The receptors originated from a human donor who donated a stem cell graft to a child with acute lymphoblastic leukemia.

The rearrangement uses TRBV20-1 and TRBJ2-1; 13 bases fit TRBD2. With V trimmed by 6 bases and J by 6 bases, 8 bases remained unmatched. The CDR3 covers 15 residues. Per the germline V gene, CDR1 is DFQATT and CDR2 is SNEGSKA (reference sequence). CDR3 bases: TGCAGTGCCCAAGGACTAGCGGGAGTGGGCAATGAGCAGTTCTTC. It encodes CSAQGLAGVGNEQFF.

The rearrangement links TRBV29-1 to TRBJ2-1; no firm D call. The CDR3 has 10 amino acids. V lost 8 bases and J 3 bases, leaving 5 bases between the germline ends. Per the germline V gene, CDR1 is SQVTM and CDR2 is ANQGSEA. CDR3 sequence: CSFFYNEQFF. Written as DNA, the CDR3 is TGCAGCTTTTTCTACAATGAGCAGTTCTTC.

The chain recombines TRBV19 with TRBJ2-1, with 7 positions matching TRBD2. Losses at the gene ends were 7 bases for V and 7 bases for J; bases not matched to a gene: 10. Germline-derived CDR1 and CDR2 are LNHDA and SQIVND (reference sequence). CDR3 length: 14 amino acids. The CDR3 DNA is TGTGCCAGTACCGAGGGGAGGGCCTCTAATGAGCAGTTCTTC. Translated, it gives CASTEGRASNEQFF.

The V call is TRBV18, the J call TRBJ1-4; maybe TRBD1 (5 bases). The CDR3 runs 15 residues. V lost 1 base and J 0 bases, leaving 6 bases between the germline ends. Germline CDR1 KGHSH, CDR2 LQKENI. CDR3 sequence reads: CASSPQGTTNEKLFF. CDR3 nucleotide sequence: TGTGCCAGCTCACCACAGGGGACAACTAATGAAAAACTGTTTTTT.

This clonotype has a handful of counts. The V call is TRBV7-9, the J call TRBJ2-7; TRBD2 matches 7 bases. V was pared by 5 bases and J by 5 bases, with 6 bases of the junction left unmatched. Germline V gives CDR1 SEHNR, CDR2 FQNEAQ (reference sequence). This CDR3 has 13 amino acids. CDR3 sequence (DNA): TGTGCCAGCAGCCCACTAGCGTTGCACGAGCAGTACTTC. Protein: CASSPLALHEQYF.

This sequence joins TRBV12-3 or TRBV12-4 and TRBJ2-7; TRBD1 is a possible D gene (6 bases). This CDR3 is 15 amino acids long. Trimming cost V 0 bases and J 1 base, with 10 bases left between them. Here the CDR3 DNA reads TGTGCCAGCAGTTTAGCGCCGGGACAATCCTACGAGCAGTACTTC. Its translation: CASSLAPGQSYEQYF.

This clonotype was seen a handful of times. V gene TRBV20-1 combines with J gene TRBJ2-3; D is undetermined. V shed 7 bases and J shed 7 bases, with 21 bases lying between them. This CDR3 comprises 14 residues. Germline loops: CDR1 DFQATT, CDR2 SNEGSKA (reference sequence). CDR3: CSVLSARSTNTQYF. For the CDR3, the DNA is TGCAGTGTCCTTTCTGCTAGAAGCACGAATACGCAGTATTTT.

As DNA, the CDR3 is TGTGCCAGCTCACCAGGTCAGAGACAGAACACTGAAGCTTTCTTT. Translating it yields CASSPGQRQNTEAFF. The chain uses TRBV18 and TRBJ1-1; no firm D call. CDR1 is KGHSH, CDR2 LQKENI, per germline. The V end lost 2 bases, the J end lost 1 base, and 11 bases lay between the germline ends. The CDR3 contains 15 residues.

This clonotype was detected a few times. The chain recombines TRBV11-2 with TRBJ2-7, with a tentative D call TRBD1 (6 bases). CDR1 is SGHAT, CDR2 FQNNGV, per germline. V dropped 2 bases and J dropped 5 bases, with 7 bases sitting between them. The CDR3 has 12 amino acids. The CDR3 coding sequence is TGTGCCAGCAGCTTACAGGGGCACGAGCAGTACTTC. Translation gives CASSLQGHEQYF.

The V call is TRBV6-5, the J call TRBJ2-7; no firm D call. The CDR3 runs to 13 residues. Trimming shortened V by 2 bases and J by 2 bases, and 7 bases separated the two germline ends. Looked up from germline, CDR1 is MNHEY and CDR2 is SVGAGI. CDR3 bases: TGTGCCAGCAGTTACGGGGTAACCTACGAGCAGTACTTC. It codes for CASSYGVTYEQYF.

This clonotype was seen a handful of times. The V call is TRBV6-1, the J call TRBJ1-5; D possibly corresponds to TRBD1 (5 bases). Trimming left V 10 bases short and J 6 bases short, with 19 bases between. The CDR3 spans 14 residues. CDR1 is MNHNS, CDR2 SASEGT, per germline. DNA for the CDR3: TGTGCCACGGGGGACGGAACGGGGGGTCAGCCCCAGCATTTT. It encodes CATGDGTGGQPQHF.

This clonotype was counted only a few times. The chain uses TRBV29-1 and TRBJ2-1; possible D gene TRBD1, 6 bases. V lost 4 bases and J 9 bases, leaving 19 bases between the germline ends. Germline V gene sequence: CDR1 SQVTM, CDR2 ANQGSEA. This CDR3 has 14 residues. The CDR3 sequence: CSVVGRGIEGEQFF. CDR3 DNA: TGCAGCGTTGTGGGCAGGGGCATAGAGGGTGAGCAGTTCTTC.

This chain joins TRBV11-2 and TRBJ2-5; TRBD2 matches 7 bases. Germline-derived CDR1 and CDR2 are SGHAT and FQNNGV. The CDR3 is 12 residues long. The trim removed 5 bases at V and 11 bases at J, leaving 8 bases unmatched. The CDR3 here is CASSPGGRLQYF. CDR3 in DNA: TGTGCCAGCAGCCCCGGGGGGAGACTGCAGTACTTC.

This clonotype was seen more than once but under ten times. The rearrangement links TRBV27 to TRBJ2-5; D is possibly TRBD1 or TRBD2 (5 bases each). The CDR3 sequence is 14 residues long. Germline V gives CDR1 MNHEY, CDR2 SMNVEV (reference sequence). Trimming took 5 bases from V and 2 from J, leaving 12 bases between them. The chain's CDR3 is CASSRGRLQETQYF. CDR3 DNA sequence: TGTGCCAGCAGTCGGGGACGCCTTCAAGAGACCCAGTACTTC.

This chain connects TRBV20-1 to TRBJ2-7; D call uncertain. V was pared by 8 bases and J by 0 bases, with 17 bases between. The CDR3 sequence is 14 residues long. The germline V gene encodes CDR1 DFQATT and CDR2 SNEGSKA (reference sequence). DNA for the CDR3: TGCAGTTCTCTTCTCCAGGTTAACTCCTACGAGCAGTACTTC. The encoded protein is CSSLLQVNSYEQYF.

This chain's CDR3 is CASSAVRGGTDTQYF. As DNA, the CDR3 is TGTGCCAGCAGTGCCGTAAGGGGGGGCACAGATACGCAGTATTTT. The chain is built from TRBV9 and TRBJ2-3; TRBD1 or TRBD2 may be the D gene (6 bases each). Germline lookup yields CDR1 SGDLS and CDR2 YYNGEE. V shed 5 bases and J shed 1 base, with 14 bases lying between them. The CDR3 sequence is 15 residues long.

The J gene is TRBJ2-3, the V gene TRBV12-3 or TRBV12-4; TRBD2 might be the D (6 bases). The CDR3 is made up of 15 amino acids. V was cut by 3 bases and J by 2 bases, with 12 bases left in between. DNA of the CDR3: TGTGCCAGCAGTTTTGGCGGGGCCCTCACAGATACGCAGTATTTT. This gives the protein CASSFGGALTDTQYF.

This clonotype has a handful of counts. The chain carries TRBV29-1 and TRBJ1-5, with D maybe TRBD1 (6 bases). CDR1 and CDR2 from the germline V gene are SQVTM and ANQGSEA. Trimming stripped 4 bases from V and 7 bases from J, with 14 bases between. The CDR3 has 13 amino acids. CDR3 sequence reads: CSVAGATGQPQHF. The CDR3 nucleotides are TGCAGCGTTGCGGGGGCCACTGGGCAGCCCCAGCATTTT.

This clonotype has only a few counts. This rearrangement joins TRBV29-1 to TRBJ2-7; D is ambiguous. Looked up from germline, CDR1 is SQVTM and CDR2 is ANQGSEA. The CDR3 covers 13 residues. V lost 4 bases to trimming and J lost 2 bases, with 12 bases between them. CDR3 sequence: CSVGWGQTYEQYF. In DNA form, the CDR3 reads TGCAGCGTTGGATGGGGTCAGACCTACGAGCAGTACTTC.

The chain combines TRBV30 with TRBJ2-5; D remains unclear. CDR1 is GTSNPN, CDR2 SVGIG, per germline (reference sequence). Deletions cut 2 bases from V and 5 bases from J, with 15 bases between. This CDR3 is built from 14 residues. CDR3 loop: CAWSLWAGRETQYF. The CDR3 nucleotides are TGTGCCTGGAGTCTTTGGGCAGGCCGGGAGACCCAGTACTTC.

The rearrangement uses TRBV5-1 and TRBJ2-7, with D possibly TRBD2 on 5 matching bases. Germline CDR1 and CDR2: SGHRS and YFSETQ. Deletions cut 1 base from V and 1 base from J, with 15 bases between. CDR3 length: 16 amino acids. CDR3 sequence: CASSLNPPLESYEQYF. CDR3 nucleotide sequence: TGCGCCAGCAGCTTGAACCCTCCACTAGAGTCCTACGAGCAGTACTTC.

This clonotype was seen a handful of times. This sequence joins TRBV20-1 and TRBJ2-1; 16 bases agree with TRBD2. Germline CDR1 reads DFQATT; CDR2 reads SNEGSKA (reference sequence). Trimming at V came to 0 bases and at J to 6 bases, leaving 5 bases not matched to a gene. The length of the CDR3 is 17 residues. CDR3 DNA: TGCAGTGCTAGAGAGGGACTAGCGGGAGGGCCCGGCAATGAGCAGTTCTTC. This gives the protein CSAREGLAGGPGNEQFF.

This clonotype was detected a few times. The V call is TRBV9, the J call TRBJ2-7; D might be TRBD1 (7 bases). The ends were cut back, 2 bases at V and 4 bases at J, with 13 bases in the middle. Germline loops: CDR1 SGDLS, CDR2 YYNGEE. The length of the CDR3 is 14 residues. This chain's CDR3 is CASSVAGGKYEQYF. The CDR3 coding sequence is TGTGCCAGCAGCGTCGCAGGGGGGAAGTACGAGCAGTACTTC.

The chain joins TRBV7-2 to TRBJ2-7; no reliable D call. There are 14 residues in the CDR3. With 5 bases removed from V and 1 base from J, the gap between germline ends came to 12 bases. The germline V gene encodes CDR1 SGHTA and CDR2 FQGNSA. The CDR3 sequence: CASSPNRLSYEQYF. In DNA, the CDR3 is TGTGCCAGCAGCCCGAATCGGCTGTCCTACGAGCAGTACTTC.

The DNA of the CDR3 is TGCAGTGCTAGAGATCAGTACGGGAGTTACGAGCAGTACTTC. Its translation: CSARDQYGSYEQYF. The J gene is TRBJ2-7, the V gene TRBV20-1; maybe TRBD2 (6 bases). The CDR3 sequence is 14 residues long. The ends were cut back, 0 bases at V and 4 bases at J, with 13 bases in the middle. Germline lookup yields CDR1 DFQATT and CDR2 SNEGSKA (reference sequence).

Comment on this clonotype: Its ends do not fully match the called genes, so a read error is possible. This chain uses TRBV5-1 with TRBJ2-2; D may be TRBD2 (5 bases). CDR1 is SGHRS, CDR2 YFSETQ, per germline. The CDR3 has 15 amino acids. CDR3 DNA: TGCGCCAGCAGCTTGGGACATCTGAACACCGGGGAGCTGTTTTTC. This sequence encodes CASSLGHLNTGELFF. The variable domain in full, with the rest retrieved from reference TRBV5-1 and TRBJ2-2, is KAGVTQTPRYLIKTRGQQVTLSCSPISGHRSVSWYQQTPGQGLQFLFEYFSETQRNKGNFPGRFSGRQFSNSRSEMNVSTLELGDSALYLCASSLGHLNTGELFFGEGSRLTVL.

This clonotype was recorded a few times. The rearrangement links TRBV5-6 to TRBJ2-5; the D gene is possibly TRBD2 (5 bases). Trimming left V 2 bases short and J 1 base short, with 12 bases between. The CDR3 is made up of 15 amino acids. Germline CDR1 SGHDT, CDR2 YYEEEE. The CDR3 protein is CASSFRDWGQETQYF. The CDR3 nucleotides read TGTGCCAGCAGCTTCCGGGATTGGGGCCAAGAGACCCAGTACTTC.